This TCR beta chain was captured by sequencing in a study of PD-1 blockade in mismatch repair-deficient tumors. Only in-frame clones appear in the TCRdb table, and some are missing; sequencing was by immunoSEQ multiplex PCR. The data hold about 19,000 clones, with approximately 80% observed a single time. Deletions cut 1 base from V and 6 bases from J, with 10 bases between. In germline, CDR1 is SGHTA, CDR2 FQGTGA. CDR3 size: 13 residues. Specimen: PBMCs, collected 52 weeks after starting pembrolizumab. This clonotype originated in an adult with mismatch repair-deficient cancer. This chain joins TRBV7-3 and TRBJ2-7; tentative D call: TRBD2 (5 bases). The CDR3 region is CASSLMLGSEQYF. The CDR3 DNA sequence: TGTGCCAGCAGCTTAATGTTAGGGAGCGAGCAGTACTTC.